One and the same sample provided the 27 T cell receptor beta chains below, sequenced in a study of PD-1 blockade in classical Hodgkin lymphoma. Generated by immunoSEQ multiplex PCR, the TCRdb table keeps only in-frame clones and is missing some. The sample lists 45,000 to 55,000 clones; about 84% were seen once. Brentuximab vedotin exposure varied, and every patient relapsed after autologous stem cell transplantation. The sample consisted of peripheral blood mononuclear cells (PBMCs), taken at baseline. The receptors derive from a human donor with classical Hodgkin lymphoma.

This chain joins TRBV4-1 and TRBJ1-3; no reliable D call. CDR3 length equals 15 residues. V was cut by 1 base and J by 4 bases, with 11 bases left in between. CDR1 is MGHRA and CDR2 is YSYEKL in the germline V gene. DNA for the CDR3: TGCGCCAGCAGCCAAGGACCGTCGATGGGAAACACCATATATTTT. Translating it yields CASSQGPSMGNTIYF.

The CDR3 reads CASSPRGGRGTDTQYF. CDR3 bases: TGTGCCAGCAGTCCCCGCGGCGGGAGGGGCACAGATACGCAGTATTTT. The V call is TRBV6-9, the J call TRBJ2-3; TRBD2 matches 9 bases. The CDR3 length is 16 residues. With V trimmed by 5 bases and J by 1 base, 7 bases remained unmatched. Germline V gene data show CDR1 as MNHGY and CDR2 as SVAAGI.

The rearrangement joins TRBV2 to TRBJ2-1, with 14 bases fitting TRBD2. The CDR3 spans 14 residues. CDR1 and CDR2 (germline): SNHLY, FYNNEI. V lost 7 bases, J lost 9 bases, and 5 bases stayed unmatched. The CDR3 reads CASNSGLAGAEQFF. The DNA for the CDR3 is TGTGCCAGCAACTCGGGACTAGCGGGAGCTGAGCAGTTCTTC.

The V call is TRBV7-2, the J call TRBJ1-5; no clear D. The V gene lost 0 bases and the J gene lost 7 bases, with 7 bases spanning the gap. Germline CDR1 SGHTA, CDR2 FQGNSA. CDR3 length equals 13 residues. CDR3 nucleotide sequence: TGTGCCAGCAGCTTAGCGGGAGGCCAGCCCCAGCATTTT. Its translation: CASSLAGGQPQHF.

About this clone: This CDR3 is also generated by other DNA sequences in the sample. This chain connects TRBV20-1 to TRBJ2-5, with unresolved D. The V gene's germline CDR1 is DFQATT and CDR2 SNEGSKA (reference sequence). V lost 0 bases and J 5 bases, leaving 4 bases between the germline ends. The length of the CDR3 is 11 residues. The CDR3 protein is CSARDLETQYF. Written as DNA, the CDR3 is TGCAGTGCTAGAGATCTCGAGACCCAGTACTTC.

The CDR3 is CASSSLLGGGPPELFF. In DNA, the CDR3 is TGTGCCAGCAGCTCACTTTTGGGGGGAGGGCCTCCGGAGCTGTTTTTT. V and J are TRBV14 and TRBJ2-2; 7 bases agree with TRBD2. Germline trimming cut 5 bases from V and 10 bases from J; bases unmatched to any gene: 16. CDR1 SGHDN and CDR2 FVKESK come from the germline V gene. The CDR3 runs 16 residues.

The chain couples TRBV10-1 to TRBJ2-1; the D is unclear. Germline loops: CDR1 WNHNN, CDR2 SYGVQD (reference sequence). V dropped 8 bases and J dropped 0 bases, with 11 bases sitting between them. The length of the CDR3 is 14 residues. CDR3 residues: CASGYGSSYNEQFF. CDR3 nucleotides: TGCGCCAGCGGTTACGGATCCTCCTACAATGAGCAGTTCTTC.

The chain combines TRBV4-1 with TRBJ2-1; 9 bases are shared with TRBD2. The CDR3 runs to 16 residues. The V gene's germline CDR1 is MGHRA and CDR2 YSYEKL. The V and J ends lost 5 bases and 7 bases, in that order; junction bases with no gene match: 12. The CDR3 spells CASSKPPGLAGNEQFF. DNA of the CDR3: TGCGCCAGCAGCAAACCTCCGGGACTAGCTGGTAATGAGCAGTTCTTC.

V usage is TRBV6-6 and J usage is TRBJ1-1, with a weak D call TRBD1 (5 bases). The CDR3 sequence is 12 residues long. The ends were cut back, 6 bases at V and 7 bases at J, with 12 bases in the middle. Germline values: CDR1 MNHNY, CDR2 SVGAGI (reference sequence). In nucleotides, the CDR3 is TGTGCCAGCAGACAGGACGGATTTGAAGCTTTCTTT. Translated: CASRQDGFEAFF.

The rearrangement uses TRBV7-2 and TRBJ2-1, with 8 bases fitting TRBD1. The V and J ends lost 1 base and 6 bases, in that order; junction bases with no gene match: 11. Germline V gives CDR1 SGHTA, CDR2 FQGNSA. The length of the CDR3 is 17 residues. Here the CDR3 reads CASSLGRGQGVGNEQFF. In nucleotides, the CDR3 is TGTGCCAGCAGCTTAGGCCGCGGACAGGGAGTGGGCAATGAGCAGTTCTTC.

The chain couples TRBV18 to TRBJ1-2; D is perhaps TRBD1 (5 bases). The V and J ends lost 2 bases and 5 bases respectively, with 15 bases between them. This CDR3 is built from 15 residues. Germline V CDR1 and CDR2: KGHSH, LQKENI. This CDR3 reads CASSPREGFGYGYTF. The CDR3 bases are TGTGCCAGCTCACCAAGGGAGGGGTTCGGGTATGGCTACACCTTC.

The gene calls are TRBV9 and TRBJ1-2, with D maybe TRBD1 (6 bases). V was shortened by 3 bases and J by 4 bases, with 13 bases between the two germline ends. CDR3 length equals 14 residues. Germline V lookup: CDR1 SGDLS, CDR2 YYNGEE. The chain's CDR3 is CASSEQGLSYGYTF. The CDR3 DNA is TGTGCCAGCAGCGAACAGGGATTAAGCTATGGCTACACCTTC.

The chain couples TRBV27 to TRBJ1-4, with D possibly being TRBD1 (6 bases). Deletions cut 8 bases from V and 4 bases from J, with 8 bases between. The CDR3 is made up of 12 amino acids. Germline-derived CDR1 and CDR2 are MNHEY and SMNVEV (reference sequence). The CDR3 region has the DNA TGTGCCAGCCAGGGGAATAATGAAAAACTGTTTTTT. Translating gives CASQGNNEKLFF.

V and J are TRBV9 and TRBJ1-1; unclear D gene. V was clipped by 5 bases and J by 3 bases, with 14 bases between them. Germline assignment: CDR1 SGDLS and CDR2 YYNGEE. The CDR3 extends over 14 amino acids. CDR3 loop: CASRRWEGDTEAFF. The CDR3 DNA is TGTGCCAGCAGGAGGTGGGAGGGAGACACTGAAGCTTTCTTT.

The chain employs TRBV6-5 and TRBJ1-2; TRBD1 is a possible D gene (5 bases). Per germline, CDR1 MNHEY and CDR2 SVGAGI. CDR3 length: 14 residues. With 6 bases removed from V and 4 bases from J, the gap between germline ends came to 15 bases. This chain's CDR3 is CASSELGRVYGYTF. CDR3 DNA: TGTGCCAGCAGCGAGCTGGGACGGGTCTATGGCTACACCTTC.

The chain carries TRBV4-3 and TRBJ2-1, with 10 bases aligning to TRBD1. CDR3 length: 15 residues. Per the germline V gene, CDR1 is LGHNA and CDR2 is YSLEER. J lost 3 bases, V lost 1 base, and 0 bases had no gene match. As DNA, the CDR3 is TGCGCCAGCAGCCAAGGGACAGGGGGCTACAATGAGCAGTTCTTC. Its protein is CASSQGTGGYNEQFF.

The rearrangement links TRBV27 to TRBJ1-2; D not resolved. CDR1 is MNHEY and CDR2 is SMNVEV in the germline V gene (reference sequence). Trimming left V 2 bases short and J 4 bases short, with 8 bases between. This CDR3 contains 13 residues. DNA of the CDR3: TGTGCCAGCAGTTTAAAAGCGTCCTATGGCTACACCTTC. Translation gives CASSLKASYGYTF.

For this clone: This may be a read error, as it is one base from a much larger clone. The chain couples TRBV4-3 to TRBJ1-4; the D gene is possibly TRBD1 (5 bases). Germline CDR1 LGHNA, CDR2 YSLEER. V was pared by 2 bases and J by 0 bases, with 13 bases between. The CDR3 spans 17 residues. The DNA for the CDR3 is TGCGCCAGCAGCCAATACTTCGACAGAGCAACTAATGAAAAACTGTTTTTT. It is translated as CASSQYFDRATNEKLFF.

The CDR3 region is CASSIDRSNQPQHF. The CDR3, as DNA: TGTGCCAGCTCTATCGATCGAAGCAATCAGCCCCAGCATTTT. The chain links TRBV18 to TRBJ1-5; no firm D call. V lost 6 bases, J lost 1 base, and 10 bases lay in between. The germline CDR1 and CDR2 sequences are KGHSH and LQKENI. This CDR3 is 14 amino acids long.

The rearrangement links TRBV27 to TRBJ2-6; D uncertain. This CDR3 is 18 amino acids long. V was shortened by 5 bases and J by 3 bases, with 20 bases between the two germline ends. CDR1 and CDR2 (germline): MNHEY, SMNVEV (reference sequence). CDR3 bases: TGTGCCAGCAGTAAGACCATCTCTCGGGCAGTTGGGGCCAACGTCCTGACTTTC. Protein product: CASSKTISRAVGANVLTF.

This clone has a single count. This chain links TRBV6-4 with TRBJ1-1; D not resolved. V lost 0 bases and J lost 4, with 9 bases in between. This CDR3 comprises 14 residues. In germline, CDR1 is MRHNA, CDR2 SNTAGT. Here the CDR3 DNA reads TGTGCCAGCAGTGACTCGTGGGGTAGCACTGAAGCTTTCTTT. Residues: CASSDSWGSTEAFF.

This clone was observed a single time. The chain carries TRBV14 and TRBJ2-7; a weak D match, TRBD1 (6 bases). Germline assignment: CDR1 SGHDN and CDR2 FVKESK. The CDR3 consists of 16 residues. Trimming took 3 bases from V and 1 from J, leaving 16 bases between them. The CDR3: CASSQGATQASYEQYF. CDR3 nucleotide sequence: TGTGCCAGCAGCCAGGGGGCGACGCAAGCTTCCTACGAGCAGTACTTC.

This chain connects TRBV10-3 to TRBJ2-7; 8 nucleotides align to TRBD2. This CDR3 comprises 13 residues. V lost 7 bases, J lost 6 bases, and 8 bases stayed unmatched. Germline lookup yields CDR1 ENHRY and CDR2 SYGVKD. DNA for the CDR3: TGTGCCATCAAGGAGCGGGAGAAGGGCGAGCAGTACTTC. Translation gives CAIKEREKGEQYF.

V is TRBV7-2 and J is TRBJ1-1; no reliable D call. Germline assignment: CDR1 SGHTA and CDR2 FQGNSA. The CDR3 spans 13 residues. Trimming left V 1 base short and J 3 bases short, with 6 bases between. CDR3: CASSLDRDTEAFF. The CDR3 DNA reads as TGTGCCAGCAGCTTAGATCGGGACACTGAAGCTTTCTTT.

Only a few counts were recorded for this clone. The chain links TRBV2 to TRBJ1-2; 8 nucleotides line up with TRBD1. Germline V gives CDR1 SNHLY, CDR2 FYNNEI. CDR3 length: 16 residues. J lost 0 bases, V lost 6 bases, and 9 bases had no gene match. The chain's CDR3 is CASSETGVTTNYGYTF. Here the CDR3 DNA reads TGTGCCAGCAGCGAGACAGGGGTAACTACTAACTATGGCTACACCTTC. The variable domain in full, with the rest retrieved from reference TRBV2 and TRBJ1-2, is EPEVTQTPSHQVTQMGQEVILRCVPISNHLYFYWYRQILGQKVEFLVSFYNNEISEKSEIFDDQFSVERPDGSNFTLKIRSTKLEDSAMYFCASSETGVTTNYGYTFGSGTRLTVV.

CDR3 nucleotide sequence: TGTGCCAGCAGTGAACTAGCGGGACTCGATACGCAGTATTTT. Protein: CASSELAGLDTQYF. The chain links TRBV6-1 to TRBJ2-3; 9 bases line up with TRBD2. The CDR3 has 14 residues. CDR1 is MNHNS and CDR2 is SASEGT in the germline V gene. Germline trimming cut 2 bases from V and 6 bases from J; bases unmatched to any gene: 3.

CDR3 sequence (DNA): TGTGCCAGTAGTCCGCAGGGGTCGGGCGAGCAGTACGTC. Translating it yields CASSPQGSGEQYV. The chain is built from TRBV19 and TRBJ2-7; D is possibly TRBD1 (6 bases). CDR1 is LNHDA, CDR2 SQIVND, per germline (reference sequence). V shed 5 bases and J shed 6 bases, with 14 bases lying between them. CDR3 length: 13 residues.